Below, one T cell receptor beta chain is given with its context. Antigen: not known. Produced via immunoSEQ multiplex PCR; TCRdb's table is partial and in-frame only. The profile shows around 640,000 clones, 96% of them singletons. Germline CDR1 reads MDHEN; CDR2 reads SYDVKM. This CDR3 is built from 14 residues. Trimming removed 3 bases from V and 0 bases from J, with 8 bases in between. Terminally differentiated effector memory CD45RA+ cells were left out of the naive CD8 fraction, which was CD45RO-negative and positively selected for CCR7. This sample was included in a study of shared clonotypes between healthy human individuals. General study findings and limits: It was observed that roughly 5% of naive CD4 clonotypes were shared across several donors.

V and J are TRBV28 and TRBJ1-1, with no clear D. Sequencing was carried out using naive CD8+ T cells sorted from blood. This receptor was obtained from a woman between 25 and 40 years old in good health. The CDR3 DNA reads as TGTGCCAGCAGTTTGACTCCCCTGAACACTGAAGCTTTCTTT. It is translated as CASSLTPLNTEAFF.